This T cell receptor beta chain was observed in a study of radiation and T cells in renal cell carcinoma. Trimming removed 6 bases at V and 7 bases at J, with 9 bases between. Per the germline V gene, CDR1 is ENHRY and CDR2 is SYGVKD. This CDR3 comprises 11 residues. Time point reported: blood 2 weeks post-SBRT. Treatment noted: 15 Gy SBRT to primary tumor, nephrectomy 4 weeks later. This clone appeared a few times. Some clones are missing from TCRdb's copy, which holds only in-frame ones; the method was immunoSEQ multiplex PCR. Of 100,000 to 150,000 clones listed, approximately 85% are singletons. The chain joins TRBV10-3 to TRBJ1-1; D perhaps matches TRBD1 (5 bases). Sequencing used blood, obtained from a patient whose treatment included radiotherapy and nephrectomy. The TCR was taken from a middle-aged man with renal cell carcinoma. The CDR3 bases are TGTGCCATCAGGGAACAGGTTGAAGCTTTCTTT. Its protein product is CAIREQVEAFF.